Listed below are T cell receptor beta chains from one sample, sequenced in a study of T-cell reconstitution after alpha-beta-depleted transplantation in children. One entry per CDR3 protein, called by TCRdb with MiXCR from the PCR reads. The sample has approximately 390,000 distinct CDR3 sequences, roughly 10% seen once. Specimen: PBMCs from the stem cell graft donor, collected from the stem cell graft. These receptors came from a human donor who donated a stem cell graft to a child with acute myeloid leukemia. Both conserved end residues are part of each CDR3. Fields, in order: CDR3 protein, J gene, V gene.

CDR3: CASSPGTGVAGELFF
J: TRBJ2-2
V: TRBV19

CDR3: CSVPGANTEAFF
J: TRBJ1-1
V: TRBV29-1

CDR3: CASMEGLLLNTGELFF
J: TRBJ2-2
V: TRBV5-1

CDR3: CASSLAIGTGGRETQYF
J: TRBJ2-5
V: TRBV5-5

CDR3: CASSSPTGRFNEQFF
J: TRBJ2-1
V: TRBV7-9

CDR3: CASSLLQGPGNTIYF
J: TRBJ1-3
V: TRBV7-2

CDR3: CASSQSVSTKNIQYF
J: TRBJ2-4
V: TRBV23-1

CDR3: CASSFYSAPTDTQYF
J: TRBJ2-3
V: TRBV7-2

CDR3: CASSSGQGHGTQYF
J: TRBJ2-3
V: TRBV11-2

CDR3: CSVSRFPYNEQFF
J: TRBJ2-1
V: TRBV29-1